The 23 T cell receptor beta chains given below trace back to one sample, sequenced in a study of blood T cell repertoires in COVID-19. The table came from immunoSEQ multiplex PCR; TCRdb's copy has only in-frame clones and leaves some out. The data show 300,000 to 400,000 clones, with around 86% seen just once and 1% held by the top ten. Source material: peripheral blood. The source of these receptors is a man aged 50 or older with active or convalescent COVID-19.

This CDR3 reads CASGQGGALYSNQPQHF. The CDR3 nucleotides are TGTGCCAGCGGACAGGGAGGGGCCCTGTATAGCAATCAGCCCCAGCATTTT. The chain joins TRBV19 to TRBJ1-5; 8 bases match TRBD1. Losses at the gene ends were 9 bases for V and 0 bases for J; bases not matched to a gene: 13. The germline V gene encodes CDR1 LNHDA and CDR2 SQIVND (reference sequence). The CDR3 covers 17 residues.

The chain uses TRBV5-8 and TRBJ2-2; 10 bases are a match to TRBD2. Germline values: CDR1 SGHTS, CDR2 YDEGEE. V lost 5 bases, J lost 9 bases, and 7 bases stayed unmatched. The CDR3 covers 14 residues. CDR3 loop: CASRPGLARRELFF. In DNA form, the CDR3 reads TGTGCCAGCAGACCGGGACTAGCGCGTAGGGAGCTGTTTTTT.

The chain joins TRBV28 to TRBJ1-6, with D possibly matching TRBD1 (5 bases). The CDR3 totals 14 residues. Germline V gene sequence: CDR1 MDHEN, CDR2 SYDVKM. Between the trimmed V and J ends, which lost 4 bases and 5 bases, there was a span of 9 bases. This chain's CDR3 is CASSSIRDNSPLHF. CDR3 coding DNA: TGTGCCAGCAGTTCCATCAGGGATAATTCACCCCTCCACTTT.

This clone was observed once. The rearrangement joins TRBV5-1 to TRBJ2-7; 9 bases agree with TRBD1. Looked up from germline, CDR1 is SGHRS and CDR2 is YFSETQ. CDR3 length: 15 residues. V lost 0 bases to trimming and J lost 3 bases; unmatched junction nucleotides: 4. The CDR3 region is CASSLGGTGNYEQYF. The CDR3 nucleotides are TGCGCCAGCAGCTTGGGAGGGACAGGGAACTACGAGCAGTACTTC.

The V gene is TRBV27, the J gene TRBJ1-6; D call uncertain. There are 14 residues in the CDR3. Germline values: CDR1 MNHEY, CDR2 SMNVEV (reference sequence). Trimming pared 1 base from V and 7 bases from J, leaving 8 bases between. The CDR3 sequence: CASSLLRENSPLHF. The CDR3 DNA sequence: TGTGCCAGCAGTTTATTACGGGAGAATTCACCCCTCCACTTT.

Here the CDR3 DNA reads TGTGCCAGCAGCTCTAGGGAGGGCGCAACGGTTGGCTACACCTTC. It encodes CASSSREGATVGYTF. The chain joins TRBV9 to TRBJ1-2; D is undetermined. This CDR3 has 15 amino acids. The V gene lost 4 bases and the J gene lost 7 bases, with 20 bases spanning the gap. Germline CDR1 and CDR2: SGDLS and YYNGEE.

This clone was seen once. V and J are TRBV2 and TRBJ2-3; 9 nucleotides line up with TRBD2. The CDR3 has 16 amino acids. CDR1 is SNHLY, CDR2 FYNNEI, per germline. Losses at the gene ends were 3 bases for V and 2 bases for J; bases not matched to a gene: 6. The CDR3 nucleotides read TGTGCCAGCAGTGATCCAGCGGGAGGTTTCACAGATACGCAGTATTTT. The encoded protein is CASSDPAGGFTDTQYF.

This clone came up once. One junction end disagrees with the germline gene, perhaps due to a read error. This sequence joins TRBV28 and TRBJ1-2, with D tentatively TRBD1 (5 bases). The CDR3 is 12 amino acids. Germline V gene lookup returns CDR1 MDHEN and CDR2 SYDVKM. The CDR3 here is CASSPPGAQLAF. The CDR3, as DNA: TGTGCCAGCAGTCCCCCTGGGGCCCAACTCGCCTTC.

The rearrangement uses TRBV30 and TRBJ1-2; tentative D call: TRBD1 (6 bases). The V gene lost 7 bases and the J gene lost 3 bases, with 15 bases spanning the gap. The CDR3 length is 13 residues. Germline loops: CDR1 GTSNPN, CDR2 SVGIG (reference sequence). CDR3 nucleotides: TGTGCCTCGTCATTGGACAGTTACTATGGCTACACCTTC. Its protein is CASSLDSYYGYTF.

The chain has TRBV28 and TRBJ1-5; 7 bases match TRBD1. CDR3 length: 14 residues. Losses at the gene ends were 5 bases for V and 3 bases for J; bases not matched to a gene: 4. The germline gives CDR1 MDHEN, CDR2 SYDVKM. The CDR3 spells CASSGGQSNQPQHF. DNA for the CDR3: TGTGCCAGCAGTGGGGGACAGTCCAATCAGCCCCAGCATTTT.

The J gene is TRBJ1-6, the V gene TRBV3-1 (or the pseudogene TRBV3-2); D ambiguous. This CDR3 has 13 residues. V lost 1 base and J lost 10, with 8 bases in between. The germline CDR1 and CDR2 sequences are LGHDT and YNNKEL (reference sequence). This CDR3 reads CASSQVRESPLHF. The CDR3 bases are TGTGCCAGCAGCCAAGTCCGGGAATCACCCCTCCACTTT.

A word on this clone: Other nucleotide sequences from this sample produce the same CDR3. The chain recombines TRBV5-1 with TRBJ1-6; 8 positions agree with TRBD1. The CDR3 is made up of 14 amino acids. The germline gives CDR1 SGHRS, CDR2 YFSETQ. Trimming cost V 4 bases and J 7 bases; bases outside gene matches: 4. This CDR3 is CASSPGQGNSPLHF. CDR3 DNA: TGCGCCAGCAGCCCCGGACAGGGCAATTCACCCCTCCACTTT.

The V gene is TRBV6-4, the J gene TRBJ2-2; D uncertain. This CDR3 region has 12 residues. From germline, CDR1 is MRHNA and CDR2 SNTAGT. V was pared by 5 bases and J by 5 bases, with 6 bases between. CDR3 sequence: CASSPNTGELFF. In DNA, the CDR3 is TGTGCCAGCAGTCCCAATACCGGGGAGCTGTTTTTT.

The chain carries TRBV28 and TRBJ1-2; the D is unclear. Germline V gives CDR1 MDHEN, CDR2 SYDVKM. V was shortened by 7 bases and J by 8 bases, with 20 bases between the two germline ends. CDR3 length equals 14 residues. The CDR3 DNA reads TGTGCCAGCAACCCCGACGGGATTCCAAGAGGCTACACCTTC. Residues: CASNPDGIPRGYTF.

J is TRBJ2-7 and V is TRBV5-1, with 9 bases that match TRBD1. Per the germline V gene, CDR1 is SGHRS and CDR2 is YFSETQ. This CDR3 has 14 amino acids. J lost 6 bases, V lost 4 bases, and 8 bases had no gene match. The CDR3 region has the DNA TGCGCCAGCAGCGGCGGGACAGGGTCATCCGAGCAGTACTTC. The encoded protein is CASSGGTGSSEQYF.

The V call is TRBV7-2, the J call TRBJ2-7, with D possibly being TRBD2 (5 bases). This CDR3 is 15 amino acids long. Germline V gene lookup returns CDR1 SGHTA and CDR2 FQGNSA. Trimming took off 5 bases at V and 4 bases at J, with 18 bases between the two ends. The CDR3 DNA is TGTGCCAGCAGCCCACCGGGAAGATATAGTTACGAGCAGTACTTC. This encodes CASSPPGRYSYEQYF.

The gene calls are TRBV9 and TRBJ2-5; TRBD2 agrees at 14 bases. Trimming removed 3 bases from V and 3 bases from J; junction bases left unmatched: 7. The germline gives CDR1 SGDLS, CDR2 YYNGEE. CDR3 length equals 17 residues. CDR3 region: CASSALQGLAGEETQYF. DNA for the CDR3: TGTGCCAGCAGCGCCTTACAGGGACTAGCGGGGGAAGAGACCCAGTACTTC.

V and J are TRBV4-1 and TRBJ2-7; D is ambiguous. This CDR3 spans 16 amino acids. Trimming shortened V by 1 base and J by 6 bases, and 19 bases separated the two germline ends. CDR1 is MGHRA and CDR2 is YSYEKL in the germline V gene. The CDR3: CASSQVALLSASEQYF. Here the CDR3 DNA reads TGCGCCAGCAGCCAAGTAGCCCTTCTCAGTGCAAGCGAGCAGTACTTC.

The chain links TRBV6-5 to TRBJ2-3; TRBD1 is a possible D gene (5 bases). Germline assignment: CDR1 MNHEY and CDR2 SVGAGI. Between the trimmed V and J ends, which lost 6 bases and 11 bases, there was a span of 21 bases. This CDR3 contains 14 residues. The CDR3 loop is CASRQGRNLLLQYF. CDR3 DNA: TGTGCCAGCAGGCAGGGCAGGAACCTACTATTGCAGTATTTT.

The chain employs TRBV9 and TRBJ2-7, with 8 bases matching TRBD1. Per germline, CDR1 SGDLS and CDR2 YYNGEE. This CDR3 has 15 residues. V lost 0 bases and J lost 6; bases outside the gene matches: 8. In nucleotides, the CDR3 is TGTGCCAGCAGCGTAGCCCCGGACAGGGAAGGCGAGCAGTACTTC. Its protein product is CASSVAPDREGEQYF.

This sequence joins TRBV3-1 (or the pseudogene TRBV3-2) and TRBJ2-7; D possibly corresponds to TRBD1 (6 bases). Germline V lookup: CDR1 LGHDT, CDR2 YNNKEL (reference sequence). Trimming removed 0 bases at V and 9 bases at J, with 12 bases between. The CDR3 covers 13 residues. CDR3 bases: TGTGCCAGCAGCCAAGATAGGAAAGGGGGGCAGTACTTC. It codes for CASSQDRKGGQYF.

This clone has only a few counts. The rearrangement joins TRBV5-1 to TRBJ2-7; 10 bases align to TRBD1. With 3 bases clipped from V and 4 bases from J, the junction kept 7 bases outside the gene matches. The CDR3 is 15 amino acids. Per the germline V gene, CDR1 is SGHRS and CDR2 is YFSETQ. DNA for the CDR3: TGCGCCAGCAGCTCCTCGGGACAGGGGATTTACGAGCAGTACTTC. As protein: CASSSSGQGIYEQYF.

The rearrangement links TRBV12-3 or TRBV12-4 to TRBJ1-1, with D perhaps matching TRBD1 (6 bases). This CDR3 comprises 13 residues. V was shortened by 6 bases and J by 3 bases, with 11 bases between the two germline ends. The CDR3 region is CASRLRGYTEAFF. DNA for the CDR3: TGTGCCAGCAGGCTCAGGGGTTACACTGAAGCTTTCTTT.